The text below deals with one T cell receptor beta chain. Clones were read by immunoSEQ multiplex PCR, and TCRdb kept only the in-frame ones, dropping some. The sample has more than 85,000 clones, roughly 90% seen once. In germline, CDR1 is SGHKS, CDR2 YYEKEE (reference sequence). V shed 1 base and J shed 7 bases, with 18 bases lying between them. The CDR3 spans 16 residues. These data come from a study of blood T cell repertoires in COVID-19. Sample: peripheral blood. The chain couples TRBV5-5 to TRBJ2-1, with D possibly being TRBD2 (6 bases). This sequence was found in a woman between 55 and 75 years old with acute or convalescent COVID-19. The CDR3, as DNA: TGTGCCAGCAGCTTGTCTAGCGCCCGATGGGGGAATGAGCAGTTCTTC. Translated, it gives CASSLSSARWGNEQFF.